This paragraph reports one T cell receptor beta chain. This sample was taken from a study of T cells in Graves' hyperthyroidism and ophthalmopathy. At the level of the study: Staff took peripheral blood when the initial diagnosis was made, before any treatment began.

This CDR3 region has 8 residues. The V end was cut by 10 bases, the J end by 11 bases, with 6 bases between. Germline V lookup: CDR1 MDHEN, CDR2 SYDVKM. It was uncontrolled infection, other autoimmune disease, pregnancy or lactation that excluded patients. Each diagnosis was grounded in clinical symptoms, serum thyroxine and TRAb, thyroid ultrasound, and orbital computed tomography. Isolation of PBMCs was performed on about 10 ml fresh peripheral blood. Amplified regions were TCR beta CDR3 sequences from RNA transcripts. A first-round RT-PCR of the TCR CDR3 used the HTBI primer set. A single record per CDR3 protein comes from TCRdb applying MiXCR to the multiplex PCR reads. The table has 640,000 or so distinct CDR3 sequences, around 15% seen once; the top ten hold around 4.5%.

V and J are TRBV28 and TRBJ1-5; D ambiguous. This sequence was found in a woman between 40 and 55 years old with Graves' ophthalmopathy. Sequencing was done on a sample of blood. The CDR3 coding sequence is TGTGCCACGAGTTCCCAGCATTTT. Translated, it gives CATSSQHF.